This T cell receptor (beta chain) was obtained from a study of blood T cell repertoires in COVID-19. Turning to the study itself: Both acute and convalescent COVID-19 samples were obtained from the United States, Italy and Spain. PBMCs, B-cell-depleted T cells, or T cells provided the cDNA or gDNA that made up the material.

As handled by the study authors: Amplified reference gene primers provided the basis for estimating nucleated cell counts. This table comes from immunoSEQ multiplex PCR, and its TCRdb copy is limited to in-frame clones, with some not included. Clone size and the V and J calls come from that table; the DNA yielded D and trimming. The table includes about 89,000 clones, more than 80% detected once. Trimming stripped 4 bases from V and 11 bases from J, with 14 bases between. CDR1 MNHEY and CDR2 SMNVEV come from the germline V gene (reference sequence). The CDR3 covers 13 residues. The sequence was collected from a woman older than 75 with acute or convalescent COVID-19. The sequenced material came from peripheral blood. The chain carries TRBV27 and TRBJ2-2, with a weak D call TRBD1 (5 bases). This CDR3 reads CASSWYRNSELFF. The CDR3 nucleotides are TGTGCCAGCAGTTGGTACAGGAATAGCGAGCTGTTTTTT.